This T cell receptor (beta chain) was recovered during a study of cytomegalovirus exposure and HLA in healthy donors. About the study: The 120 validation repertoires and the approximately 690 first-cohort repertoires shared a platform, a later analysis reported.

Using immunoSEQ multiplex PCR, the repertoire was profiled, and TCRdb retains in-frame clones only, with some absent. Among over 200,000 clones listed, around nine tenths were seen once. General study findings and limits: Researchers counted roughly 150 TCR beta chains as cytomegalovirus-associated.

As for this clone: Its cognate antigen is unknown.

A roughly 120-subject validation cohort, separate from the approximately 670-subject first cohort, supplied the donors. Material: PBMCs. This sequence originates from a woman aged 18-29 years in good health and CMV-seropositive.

CDR3 in DNA: TGTGCCAGCAGCCCCTTTGGCCTGTCTAATGAGCAGTTCTTC. As protein: CASSPFGLSNEQFF. V usage is TRBV11-2 and J usage is TRBJ2-1, with D hard to call. This CDR3 spans 14 amino acids. Germline V gives CDR1 SGHAT, CDR2 FQNNGV. The V end was cut by 5 bases, the J end by 7 bases, with 15 bases between.